This T cell receptor beta chain was sequenced for a study of T-cell memory formation after mild COVID-19. There are a few counts of this clonotype. This CDR3 has 15 residues. Trimming removed 0 bases at V and 0 bases at J, with 5 bases between. Germline V CDR1 and CDR2: SGHVS, FQNEAQ. TCRdb re-analysed the 5' RACE reads in MiXCR, keeping a single row per CDR3 protein. The sample holds hundreds of thousands of distinct CDR3 sequences, 28% seen once. Sequencing used PBMCs or a T cell subset sorted from them (not recorded which). The gene calls are TRBV7-8 and TRBJ2-2; D remains unclear. The origin of this receptor is an adult woman who had mild COVID-19 (a few samples of this study predate the infection). Cell type and time point are not known. The CDR3 nucleotides are TGTGCCAGCAGCTTAGCGGCGACGAACACCGGGGAGCTGTTTTTT. Translating gives CASSLAATNTGELFF.